These 21 T cell receptor beta chains came from one sample sequenced in a study of blood T cell repertoires in COVID-19. Repertoires were generated with immunoSEQ multiplex PCR, while TCRdb's copy carries only in-frame clones and drops some. The data contain around 310,000 clones, about 90% of them singletons. The sample comprised PBMCs or T cells enriched from blood (not recorded which). The source of these receptors is a woman aged 25-40 years who had recovered from COVID-19.

The chain uses TRBV4-2 and TRBJ2-7, with TRBD2 identical over 10 bases. This CDR3 comprises 14 residues. Trimming removed 3 bases from V and 7 bases from J; junction bases left unmatched: 6. Germline CDR1 and CDR2: LGHNA and YNFKEQ. CDR3 residues: CASSHEREGLEQYF. The CDR3 DNA is TGTGCCAGCAGCCATGAGCGGGAGGGCCTTGAGCAGTACTTC.

The V and J genes are TRBV19 and TRBJ1-1; D is perhaps TRBD1 (5 bases). This CDR3 has 14 amino acids. Trimming removed 6 bases at V and 1 base at J, with 12 bases between. Germline CDR1 LNHDA, CDR2 SQIVND (reference sequence). CDR3 region: CASRLGGWNTEAFF. Written as DNA, the CDR3 is TGTGCCAGTAGACTCGGGGGGTGGAACACTGAAGCTTTCTTT. The full variable domain, completed using reference TRBV19 and TRBJ1-1, is DGGITQSPKYLFRKEGQNVTLSCEQNLNHDAMYWYRQDPGQGLRLIYYSQIVNDFQKGDIAEGYSVSREKKESFPLTVTSAQKNPTAFYLCASRLGGWNTEAFFGQGTRLTVV.

The chain recombines TRBV27 with TRBJ2-1; TRBD2 might be the D (8 bases). With 4 bases removed from V and 4 bases from J, the gap between germline ends came to 20 bases. This CDR3 has 17 residues. Germline-derived CDR1 and CDR2 are MNHEY and SMNVEV (reference sequence). This chain's CDR3 is CASSSISGTAGYNEQFF. The CDR3 DNA is TGTGCCAGCAGTTCCATTAGCGGGACAGCGGGTTACAATGAGCAGTTCTTC.

The chain employs TRBV30 and TRBJ2-1; tentatively, D is TRBD1 (5 bases). There are 15 residues in the CDR3. Trimming stripped 0 bases from V and 0 bases from J, with 9 bases between. Per the germline V gene, CDR1 is GTSNPN and CDR2 is SVGIG (reference sequence). CDR3: CAWSVGASSYNEQFF. CDR3 nucleotides: TGTGCCTGGAGTGTTGGGGCTTCCTCCTACAATGAGCAGTTCTTC.

This clone was counted a single time. This chain connects TRBV29-1 to TRBJ2-7; a weak D match, TRBD2 (7 bases). The CDR3 consists of 14 residues. V lost 0 bases and J lost 4, with 13 bases in between. The germline V gene encodes CDR1 SQVTM and CDR2 ANQGSEA. In DNA, the CDR3 is TGCAGCGTTGAAGAGGGAGGGGGAGGGTACGAGCAGTACTTC. Protein sequence: CSVEEGGGGYEQYF.

The chain links TRBV9 to TRBJ1-2, with 7 bases matching TRBD1. This CDR3 spans 15 amino acids. V trimming: 4 bases; J trimming: 8 bases; junction bases outside the gene matches: 14. The V gene's germline CDR1 is SGDLS and CDR2 YYNGEE. CDR3 region: CASSPTTGMVIGYTF. CDR3 DNA sequence: TGTGCCAGCAGCCCTACGACAGGGATGGTGATCGGCTACACCTTC.

In regard to this clone: Other nucleotide sequences in the sample specify the same CDR3. V usage is TRBV9 and J usage is TRBJ2-7, with TRBD1 matching over 7 bases. After removal of 4 bases from V and 2 bases from J, the junction contained 6 bases not matched to a gene. The CDR3 has 14 amino acids. Germline values: CDR1 SGDLS, CDR2 YYNGEE. The CDR3 sequence is CASSYGQGAYEQYF. For the CDR3, the DNA is TGTGCCAGCAGCTATGGGCAGGGGGCCTACGAGCAGTACTTC.

This chain links TRBV4-1 with TRBJ2-1; 10 bases are a match to TRBD2. Trimming cost V 4 bases and J 9 bases; bases outside gene matches: 15. This CDR3 is 17 amino acids long. CDR1 is MGHRA, CDR2 YSYEKL, per germline. The chain's CDR3 is CASSPYTGTSVNFEQFF. The CDR3 coding sequence is TGCGCCAGCAGCCCATACACCGGGACTAGCGTTAATTTTGAGCAGTTCTTC.

The chain is built from TRBV29-1 and TRBJ2-1; 9 nucleotides line up with TRBD2. The CDR3 sequence is 15 residues long. The germline V gene has CDR1 SQVTM and CDR2 ANQGSEA. J was trimmed by 8 bases and V by 4 bases; bases with no gene match: 12. The CDR3 region is CSVVSGSLAVDEQFF. The CDR3 DNA sequence: TGCAGCGTTGTTAGCGGGAGTCTCGCCGTCGATGAGCAGTTCTTC.

This clone occurred a few times. V and J are TRBV5-1 and TRBJ2-7; possible D gene TRBD1, 6 bases. In germline, CDR1 is SGHRS, CDR2 YFSETQ. Between the trimmed V and J ends, which lost 5 bases and 3 bases, there was a span of 12 bases. The CDR3 sequence is 13 residues long. CDR3 protein: CASRMDSHYEQYF. CDR3 bases: TGCGCCAGCAGAATGGACAGTCACTACGAGCAGTACTTC.

The chain links TRBV6-5 to TRBJ2-7, with 10 bases aligning to TRBD2. Germline V CDR1 and CDR2: MNHEY, SVGAGI. Trimming at V came to 2 bases and at J to 4 bases, leaving 5 bases not matched to a gene. The CDR3 runs 15 residues. The CDR3 nucleotides read TGTGCCAGCAGTTACGTGTCTAGCGGGAGTTACGAGCAGTACTTC. This codes for CASSYVSSGSYEQYF.

The chain is built from TRBV7-8 and TRBJ1-2, with unresolved D. This CDR3 has 13 amino acids. CDR1 is SGHVS and CDR2 is FQNEAQ in the germline V gene. V lost 5 bases and J lost 3, with 10 bases in between. The CDR3, as DNA: TGTGCCAGCAGCCGTAACAGAGACTATGGCTACACCTTC. Translation: CASSRNRDYGYTF.

The chain has TRBV9 and TRBJ2-7; 10 bases are shared with TRBD2. This CDR3 has 16 amino acids. V lost 4 bases to trimming and J lost 6 bases; unmatched junction nucleotides: 13. Germline CDR1 reads SGDLS; CDR2 reads YYNGEE. This CDR3 is CASSPESSGRAFEQYF. CDR3 sequence (DNA): TGTGCCAGCAGCCCCGAATCAAGCGGGAGGGCCTTCGAGCAGTACTTC.

The chain is built from TRBV5-1 and TRBJ1-1; maybe TRBD1 (6 bases). The CDR3 has 16 amino acids. V was clipped by 4 bases and J by 3 bases, with 19 bases between them. CDR1 and CDR2 (germline): SGHRS, YFSETQ. The CDR3 spells CASSMRQAPGDTEAFF. CDR3 DNA: TGCGCCAGCAGCATGAGACAGGCCCCTGGGGACACTGAAGCTTTCTTT.

J is TRBJ1-1 and V is TRBV5-8; D is unresolved. The CDR3 covers 16 residues. Per germline, CDR1 SGHTS and CDR2 YDEGEE. V was pared by 0 bases and J by 0 bases, with 12 bases between. CDR3 residues: CASSLAGRGMNTEAFF. The CDR3 DNA is TGTGCCAGCAGCTTGGCCGGGCGCGGGATGAACACTGAAGCTTTCTTT.

This clone was seen a handful of times. This chain connects TRBV6-5 to TRBJ2-1, with 14 nucleotides matching TRBD2. V lost 6 bases, J lost 8 bases, and 3 bases stayed unmatched. This CDR3 region has 14 residues. In germline, CDR1 is MNHEY, CDR2 SVGAGI. Here the CDR3 DNA reads TGTGCCAGCAGGGGGACTAGCGGGAGTCATGAGCAGTTCTTC. As protein: CASRGTSGSHEQFF.

The CDR3 spells CASSVDLTGGDEQFF. The CDR3 DNA sequence: TGTGCCAGCAGCGTAGACCTCACAGGGGGCGATGAGCAGTTCTTC. This chain joins TRBV9 and TRBJ2-1; 9 bases fit TRBD1. This CDR3 region has 15 residues. The germline gives CDR1 SGDLS, CDR2 YYNGEE. Trimming cost V 0 bases and J 8 bases; bases outside gene matches: 6.

The gene calls are TRBV2 and TRBJ2-2, with 11 bases lining up with TRBD2. From germline, CDR1 is SNHLY and CDR2 FYNNEI. V lost 6 bases to trimming and J lost 8 bases; unmatched junction nucleotides: 8. The CDR3 is made up of 15 amino acids. CDR3: CASSKLAGATGELFF. The CDR3 DNA sequence: TGTGCCAGCAGCAAACTAGCGGGAGCAACGGGGGAGCTGTTTTTT. The full variable domain, its missing parts supplied by reference TRBV2 and TRBJ2-2, is EPEVTQTPSHQVTQMGQEVILRCVPISNHLYFYWYRQILGQKVEFLVSFYNNEISEKSEIFDDQFSVERPDGSNFTLKIRSTKLEDSAMYFCASSKLAGATGELFFGEGSRLTVL.

The rearrangement uses TRBV30 and TRBJ1-6; 9 bases agree with TRBD1. The germline CDR1 and CDR2 sequences are GTSNPN and SVGIG (reference sequence). The CDR3 is 16 residues long. V trimming: 6 bases; J trimming: 2 bases; junction bases outside the gene matches: 8. The DNA of the CDR3 is TGTGCCTGCCAGTCCCGGGACAGGGCCTATAATTCACCCCTCCACTTT. Translating it yields CACQSRDRAYNSPLHF.

In DNA, the CDR3 is TGTGCCAGCAGTTACCTGGGCAGTTCTGAAGCTTTCTTT. Translating it yields CASSYLGSSEAFF. The rearrangement links TRBV6-5 to TRBJ1-1, with no clear D. Germline CDR1 and CDR2: MNHEY and SVGAGI. The CDR3 extends over 13 amino acids. The germline V and J ends were trimmed by 2 bases and 6 bases, with 10 bases remaining between them.

The chain couples TRBV10-1 to TRBJ2-2; D not certain. The germline gives CDR1 WNHNN, CDR2 SYGVQD (reference sequence). Trimming removed 4 bases from V and 0 bases from J, with 6 bases in between. This CDR3 spans 14 amino acids. The CDR3 loop is CASSGQTNTGELFF. The CDR3 DNA sequence: TGCGCCAGCAGTGGGCAGACGAACACCGGGGAGCTGTTTTTT.